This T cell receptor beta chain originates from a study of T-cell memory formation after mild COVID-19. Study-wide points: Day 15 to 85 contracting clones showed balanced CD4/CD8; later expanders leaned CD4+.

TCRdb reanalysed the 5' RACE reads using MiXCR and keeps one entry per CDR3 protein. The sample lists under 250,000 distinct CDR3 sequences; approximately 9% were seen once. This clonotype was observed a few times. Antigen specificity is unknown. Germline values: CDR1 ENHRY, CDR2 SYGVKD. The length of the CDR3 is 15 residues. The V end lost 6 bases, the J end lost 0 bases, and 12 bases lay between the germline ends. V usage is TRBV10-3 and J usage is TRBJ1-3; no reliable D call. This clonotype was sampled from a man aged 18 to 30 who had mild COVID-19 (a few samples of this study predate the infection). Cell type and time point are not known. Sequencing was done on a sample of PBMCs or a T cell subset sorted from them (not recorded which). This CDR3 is CAIRSPTASGNTIYF. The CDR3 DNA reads TGTGCCATCAGGTCTCCAACAGCCTCTGGAAACACCATATATTTT.